The next 20 T cell receptor beta chains were all read from a single sample in a study of T-cell memory formation after mild COVID-19. TCRdb re-derived calls from the 5' RACE reads in MiXCR, one entry per CDR3 protein. This sample has approximately 500,000 distinct CDR3 sequences, with 20% to 25% found just once. Sequencing was done on a sample of PBMCs or a T cell subset sorted from them (not recorded which). The receptors were gathered from an adult woman who had mild COVID-19 (a few samples of this study predate the infection). Cell type and time point are not known.

CDR3 DNA sequence: TGTGCCAGTAGTATCAAGACAGCCGATACACTAGTTGGCCGAAATGAGCAGTTCTTC. Translation gives CASSIKTADTLVGRNEQFF. The chain combines TRBV19 with TRBJ2-1; D could derive from TRBD1 or TRBD2 (5 bases each). Trimming took 3 bases from V and 7 from J, leaving 28 bases between them. In germline, CDR1 is LNHDA, CDR2 SQIVND (reference sequence). CDR3 length: 19 residues.

This rearrangement joins TRBV9 to TRBJ1-2; perhaps TRBD1 as D (5 bases). V lost 0 bases and J lost 0, with 9 bases in between. Germline lookup yields CDR1 SGDLS and CDR2 YYNGEE. CDR3 size: 15 residues. The chain's CDR3 is CASSVGQTANYGYTF. The CDR3 DNA follows: TGTGCCAGCAGCGTAGGACAGACAGCTAACTATGGCTACACCTTC.

This clonotype turned up a few times. The CDR3 coding sequence is TGTGCCACCAGTGATACTGGGGCAGGGTATAGCAATCAGCCCCAGCATTTT. As protein: CATSDTGAGYSNQPQHF. The chain is built from TRBV24-1 and TRBJ1-5, with TRBD1 as a possible D gene (5 bases). From germline, CDR1 is KGHDR and CDR2 SFDVKD. V dropped 3 bases and J dropped 0 bases, with 14 bases sitting between them. The CDR3 has 17 amino acids.

This chain's CDR3 is CASSQDQQGGAEAFF. CDR3 DNA: TGTGCCAGCAGCCAAGATCAGCAGGGTGGGGCTGAAGCTTTCTTT. The chain couples TRBV4-2 to TRBJ1-1; a weak D match, TRBD1 (5 bases). Germline loops: CDR1 LGHNA, CDR2 YNFKEQ. The CDR3 loop spans 15 amino acids. The germline V and J ends were trimmed by 0 bases and 6 bases, with 14 bases remaining between them.

The chain combines TRBV12-3 or TRBV12-4 with TRBJ2-1; D may be TRBD1 or TRBD2 (5 bases each). V was trimmed by 5 bases and J by 0 bases, leaving 14 bases between them. The CDR3 has 16 residues. CDR3 in DNA: TGTGCCAGCAGTCTTTTCCCGAGGGGCTCCTACAATGAGCAGTTCTTC. As protein: CASSLFPRGSYNEQFF.

This clonotype was seen a few times. The chain couples TRBV7-9 to TRBJ2-1, with 12 bases lining up with TRBD2. This CDR3 is 16 amino acids long. Germline CDR1 and CDR2: SEHNR and FQNEAQ (reference sequence). V was clipped by 3 bases and J by 7 bases; unmatched bases: 7. The CDR3: CASSFQTSGSNNEQFF. CDR3 coding DNA: TGTGCCAGCAGCTTCCAGACTAGCGGGAGTAATAATGAGCAGTTCTTC.

The J gene is TRBJ1-1, the V gene TRBV20-1; no reliable D call. Per the germline V gene, CDR1 is DFQATT and CDR2 is SNEGSKA (reference sequence). The V and J ends lost 6 bases and 1 base respectively, with 9 bases between them. The CDR3 contains 12 residues. CDR3 residues: CSALDRNTEAFF. CDR3 DNA sequence: TGCAGTGCCTTGGACCGGAACACTGAAGCTTTCTTT.

This clonotype turned up a few times. V gene TRBV7-6 combines with J gene TRBJ2-1; 9 bases agree with TRBD1. Trimming cost V 3 bases and J 4 bases; bases outside gene matches: 10. Germline loops: CDR1 SGHVS, CDR2 FNYEAQ. This CDR3 spans 17 amino acids. The CDR3 DNA reads as TGTGCCAGCAGCTTGGAATTGGGACAGGGTCGGTACAATGAGCAGTTCTTC. It yields the protein CASSLELGQGRYNEQFF.

V and J are TRBV7-9 and TRBJ1-1; 9 bases fit TRBD1. V was pared by 2 bases and J by 3 bases, with 10 bases of the junction left unmatched. Germline CDR1 and CDR2: SEHNR and FQNEAQ (reference sequence). This CDR3 has 17 residues. The CDR3 DNA reads TGTGCCAGCAGCTTATCGGGACAGGGCGGTTGGTACACTGAAGCTTTCTTT. As protein: CASSLSGQGGWYTEAFF.

This clonotype was found a few times. J is TRBJ2-7 and V is TRBV19; D is unclear. Trimming took off 0 bases at V and 0 bases at J, with 24 bases between the two ends. Germline V gene data show CDR1 as LNHDA and CDR2 as SQIVND (reference sequence). The CDR3 covers 20 residues. CDR3 nucleotide sequence: TGTGCCAGTAGTATAGATCTTGGGGTATTCGCGCCAACCACCTCCTACGAGCAGTACTTC. It yields the protein CASSIDLGVFAPTTSYEQYF.

CDR3 protein: CASSLVRGGSNNEQFF. Written as DNA, the CDR3 is TGTGCCAGCAGCTTAGTACGCGGGGGGTCCAACAATGAGCAGTTCTTC. V is TRBV7-2 and J is TRBJ2-1; TRBD2 matches at 8 bases. CDR1 is SGHTA and CDR2 is FQGNSA in the germline V gene. CDR3 length equals 16 residues. V was pared by 1 base and J by 5 bases, with 7 bases of the junction left unmatched.

This chain joins TRBV5-6 and TRBJ1-1, with D possibly being TRBD1 (6 bases). V lost 0 bases and J 0 bases, leaving 15 bases between the germline ends. CDR3 length: 17 amino acids. Germline CDR1 SGHDT, CDR2 YYEEEE. The CDR3 sequence: CASSLDTGISLNTEAFF. The DNA for the CDR3 is TGTGCCAGCAGCTTGGATACAGGGATTTCCCTGAACACTGAAGCTTTCTTT.

The chain uses TRBV15 and TRBJ1-2, with 7 bases aligning to TRBD1. V trimming: 3 bases; J trimming: 3 bases; junction bases outside the gene matches: 10. Looked up from germline, CDR1 is LNHNV and CDR2 is YYDKDF (reference sequence). This CDR3 region has 16 residues. The CDR3 sequence: CATSSDDTGVHYGYTF. Written as DNA, the CDR3 is TGTGCCACCAGCAGCGACGATACAGGGGTGCACTATGGCTACACCTTC. Drawing the rest from reference TRBV15 and TRBJ1-2, the complete variable domain is DAMVIQNPRYQVTQFGKPVTLSCSQTLNHNVMYWYQQKSSQAPKLLFHYYDKDFNNEADTPDNFQSRRPNTSFCFLDIRSPGLGDTAMYLCATSSDDTGVHYGYTFGSGTRLTVV.

This clonotype showed up just a few times. The V and J genes are TRBV18 and TRBJ2-3, with a tentative D call TRBD1 (6 bases). The V end was cut by 2 bases, the J end by 2 bases, with 11 bases between. In germline, CDR1 is KGHSH, CDR2 LQKENI. This CDR3 spans 15 amino acids. The CDR3 bases are TGTGCCAGCTCACCATGGGGACAAGCCACAGATACGCAGTATTTT. Its protein is CASSPWGQATDTQYF.

The chain recombines TRBV19 with TRBJ1-1; TRBD1 is a possible D gene (5 bases). Per the germline V gene, CDR1 is LNHDA and CDR2 is SQIVND (reference sequence). The ends were cut back, 6 bases at V and 6 bases at J, with 5 bases in the middle. This CDR3 is 10 amino acids long. Here the CDR3 reads CASRGAEAFF. For the CDR3, the DNA is TGTGCCAGTAGAGGGGCTGAAGCTTTCTTT.

The chain combines TRBV9 with TRBJ2-5, with D perhaps given as TRBD1 or TRBD2 (5 bases each). The CDR3 runs 14 residues. Germline V lookup: CDR1 SGDLS, CDR2 YYNGEE. V lost 0 bases and J lost 4, with 10 bases in between. CDR3 DNA: TGTGCCAGCAGCGTAGAGTCAGGGAGAGAGACCCAGTACTTC. This encodes CASSVESGRETQYF.

This chain joins TRBV5-1 and TRBJ2-7, with D tentatively TRBD2 (5 bases). V was shortened by 7 bases and J by 3 bases, with 11 bases between the two germline ends. CDR3 length: 12 residues. Germline V gives CDR1 SGHRS, CDR2 YFSETQ. As DNA, the CDR3 is TGCGCCAGCGCCCGGGGAAACTACGAGCAGTACTTC. It encodes CASARGNYEQYF.

V gene TRBV5-6 combines with J gene TRBJ1-1; no clear D. CDR3 length equals 13 residues. Looked up from germline, CDR1 is SGHDT and CDR2 is YYEEEE. Trimming shortened V by 6 bases and J by 1 base, and 10 bases separated the two germline ends. The CDR3, as DNA: TGTGCCAGCACCCGGACGTCGAACACTGAAGCTTTCTTT. Protein product: CASTRTSNTEAFF.

This clonotype was seen a handful of times. V is TRBV7-9 and J is TRBJ2-3; 12 bases are shared with TRBD2. Germline V lookup: CDR1 SEHNR, CDR2 FQNEAQ (reference sequence). CDR3 length: 18 residues. Germline trimming cut 6 bases from V and 4 bases from J; bases unmatched to any gene: 14. The CDR3 region is CASSPMALAGGPPDTQYF. For the CDR3, the DNA is TGTGCCAGCAGTCCGATGGCGCTAGCGGGGGGGCCCCCAGATACGCAGTATTTT.

The chain joins TRBV15 to TRBJ1-3; D is undetermined. The V gene's germline CDR1 is LNHNV and CDR2 YYDKDF (reference sequence). With 5 bases removed from V and 0 bases from J, the gap between germline ends came to 17 bases. This CDR3 has 17 amino acids. DNA of the CDR3: TGTGCCACCAGCCCACGGTTTACTCGGTACTCTGGAAACACCATATATTTT. Amino acid sequence: CATSPRFTRYSGNTIYF.